This note documents a single TCR beta chain sequence. The antigen remains unidentified. The sample is drawn from a study of shared clonotypes between healthy human individuals. Study-level information: Each donor had three CD4 naive, three CD4 memory, two CD8 naive and one CD8 memory plate.

Assay used: immunoSEQ multiplex PCR; TCRdb lists only in-frame clones, some missing. The sample yields approximately 1,000,000 clones, about 80% seen once. The CDR3 totals 13 residues. Between the trimmed V and J ends, which lost 3 bases and 5 bases, there was a span of 12 bases. The germline CDR1 and CDR2 sequences are SQVTM and ANQGSEA. Study results and caveats: The study found approximately 5% of naive CD4 clonotypes shared across a few donors.

The V and J genes are TRBV29-1 and TRBJ2-3, with D perhaps matching TRBD1 or TRBD2 (5 bases each). The origin of this receptor is a young man in good health. Some clones in this sample may be carry-over from other donors' samples. Sequenced: memory CD4+ T cells from PBMCs. Subset in this sample: CD45RA-negative fraction. CDR3 nucleotides: TGCAGCGTTGAGCCCGGGGCAATAGATACGCAGTATTTT. Protein: CSVEPGAIDTQYF.